This T cell receptor beta chain was identified in a study of blood T cell repertoires in COVID-19 (dated by TCRdb to the early 2020s). General notes on the study: Samples from collaborators originated in the United States, Italy and Spain and spanned both the acute and convalescent phases of COVID-19. The material from the prospective study consisted of cDNA or gDNA derived from T cells, B-cell-depleted T cells, or PBMCs. Deeply sampled blood TCRbeta repertoires from subjects exposed to, actively infected with, or recovered from COVID-19 were included in the dataset. The repertoires were made available in a free public database intended to serve as a resource for research on the immune response to SARS-CoV-2. Samples were obtained from the ongoing ImmuneRACE study (first 160 participants) and from over a thousand subjects provided by 6 global collaborators. Nearly every sample came with metadata listing a de-identified subject ID, COVID-19 status, age in years and sex. HLA class I and class II types, where available, came from metadata supplied by the sample provider rather than from assay-based typing.

Overall study outcomes, separate from this receptor: Clinical and demographic metadata were provided uncurated, with the amount varying by source and participant.

About this clone: The specificity of this receptor is unknown. No base qualities exist here, and no much larger clone lies one base off it.

TCRbeta CDR3 regions were amplified from genomic DNA using the immunoSEQ Assay, a bias-controlled multiplex PCR. As for the authors' bioinformatics: Within the assay, amplification of reference gene primers was used to estimate how many nucleated cells each sample contained. Sequence reads were collapsed and filtered to measure the absolute abundance of every unique TCRbeta CDR3 rearrangement. For each sample, productive Simpson clonality was calculated as the square root of Simpson's diversity index across productive rearrangements. TCRdb limited this immuneACCESS table to in-frame rearrangements with V and J called. A share of clones is missing; checked studies link under half to unresolved V genes, and the rest is unexplained. The V and J calls and clone size were taken over from that table, and D and trimming were inferred from the DNA. The sample records around 63,000 clones, roughly nine tenths of which are singletons. The ten largest clones take up about a sixth of the sample.

In Seattle, one collaborating source enrolled patients while the infection was active and tracked those patients longitudinally over the course of disease. The collaborating institutions used their own protocols to collect whole blood in K2EDTA tubes. For TCRbeta analysis, collaborators shipped samples in one of three forms: frozen whole blood, isolated PBMCs, or DNA extracted from either of those sample types. For CDR1 and CDR2, the germline V gene lists KGHSH and LQKENI. The CDR3 covers 12 residues, taking in both the cysteine and the phenylalanine. Only the CDR3 DNA is retained, 36 bases long and in frame from the first base. V is trimmed back by 1 base and J by 14 bases, and the junction contains 5 bases that no gene match accounts for.

The sequence links TRBV18 to TRBJ2-3, with TRBD2 matching 8 junction bases. The clonotype originates from a woman aged 55-69 years with COVID-19, enrolled during active disease. The source material was peripheral blood. The CDR3 here reads CASSPRSGSVYF. The DNA sequence is as follows: TGTGCCAGCTCACCACGGAGCGGGAGTGTGTATTTT.